This is a list of T cell receptor beta chains from one sample in a study of graft-versus-host responses after intestinal transplantation. Sequencing was performed with immunoSEQ multiplex PCR; in TCRdb, only in-frame clones are kept and a portion is missing. This table holds tens of thousands of clones, 70% to 90% found once. These receptors are not linked to any known antigen. This specimen was unstimulated CD8+ T cells sorted from spleen or lymph node cells, taken before intestinal transplant. These receptor sequences come from a human donor who received an intestinal transplant. The CDR3 runs from the conserved cysteine through the conserved F or W. D genes are given only for firm matches. The size entry is marked missing in some rows and otherwise reads once, few, many or a size class.

>TRBV20-1|NA|TRBJ2-7|NA
TGCAGTGCAACCGTTCGGGAGCAGTACTTC
CSATVREQYF
>TRBV5-6|NA|TRBJ2-7|NA
TGTGCCAGCAGCTTAGGGGCCGCGGGGCCCCGGTACGAGCAGTACTTC
CASSLGAAGPRYEQYF
>TRBV29-1|TRBD2|TRBJ2-1|NA
TGCAGCGTTGAATGGCCCGGGACTAGCGAGCGACGGATGCAGTTCTTC
CSVEWPGTSERRMQFF
>TRBV28|TRBD1|TRBJ1-2|NA
TGTGCCAGCATGGACAGGAACACCGTGTGGTGGTATGGCTACACCTTC
CASMDRNTVWWYGYTF
>TRBV28|TRBD1|TRBJ1-2|NA
TGTGCCAGCAGCCGGGACAGGGGGCATGGCTACACCTTC
CASSRDRGHGYTF
>TRBV18|TRBD1|TRBJ2-7|once
TGTGCCAGCTCACAAATCCGGGACAGCTCCTACGAGCAGTACTTC
CASSQIRDSSYEQYF
>TRBV6-1|NA|TRBJ1-1|NA
TGTGCCAGCAGCCCCCCCGGGGAGAACACTGAAGCTTTCTTT
CASSPPGENTEAFF
>TRBV2|NA|TRBJ1-6|once
TGTGCCAGCAGTGGACCTAGCTATAATTCACCCCTCCACTTT
CASSGPSYNSPLHF
>TRBV19|NA|TRBJ1-1|NA
TGTGCCAGTAGTACTACAGGGTGGGGCTTGAACACTGAAGCTTTCTTT
CASSTTGWGLNTEAFF
>TRBV6-1|NA|TRBJ1-5|NA
TGTGCCAGCAGTGAAGGTCCCGATCGGAATCAGCCCCAGCATTTT
CASSEGPDRNQPQHF
>TRBV28|TRBD2|TRBJ2-1|NA
TGTGCCAGCAGTTTGCGGGGGGGGAATGAGCAGTTCTTC
CASSLRGGNEQFF
>TRBV5-4|NA|TRBJ1-2|NA
TGTGCCAGCAGCTCAGACAGTAACTATGGCTACACCTTC
CASSSDSNYGYTF
>TRBV27|NA|TRBJ2-3|NA
TGTGCCAGCAGTTTCTCAGGAGATACGCAGTATTTT
CASSFSGDTQYF
>TRBV13|NA|TRBJ2-7|NA
TGTGCCAGCAGCTTTGGGGGCGGGCACGAGCAGTACTTC
CASSFGGGHEQYF
>TRBV5-1|NA|TRBJ1-5|NA
TGCGCCAGCAACATAACCGACAATCAGCCCCAGCATTTT
CASNITDNQPQHF
>TRBV2|NA|TRBJ1-2|once
TGTGCCAGCAGTGAAGTAGACTTGGGCTACACCTTC
CASSEVDLGYTF
>TRBV27|TRBD2|TRBJ2-1|NA
TGTGCCAGCAGTTTGGGACCGCGGGGGAGCAATGAGCAGTTCTTC
CASSLGPRGSNEQFF